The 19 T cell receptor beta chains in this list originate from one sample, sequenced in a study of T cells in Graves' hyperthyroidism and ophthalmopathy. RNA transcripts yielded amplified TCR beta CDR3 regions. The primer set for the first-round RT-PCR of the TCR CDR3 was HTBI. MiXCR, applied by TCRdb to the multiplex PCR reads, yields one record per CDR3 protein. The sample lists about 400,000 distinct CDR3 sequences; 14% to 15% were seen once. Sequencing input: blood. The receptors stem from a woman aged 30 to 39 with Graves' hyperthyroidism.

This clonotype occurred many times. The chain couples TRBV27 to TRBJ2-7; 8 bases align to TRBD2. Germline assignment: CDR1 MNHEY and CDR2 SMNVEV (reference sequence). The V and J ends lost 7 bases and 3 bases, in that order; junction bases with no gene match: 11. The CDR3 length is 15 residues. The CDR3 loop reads CASKILGLGVYEQYF. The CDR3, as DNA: TGTGCCAGCAAAATCTTGGGACTAGGGGTCTACGAGCAGTACTTC.

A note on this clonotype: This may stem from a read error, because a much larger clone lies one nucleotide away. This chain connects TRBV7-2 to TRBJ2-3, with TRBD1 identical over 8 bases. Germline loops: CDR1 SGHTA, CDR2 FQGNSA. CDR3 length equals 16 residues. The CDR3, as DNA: TGTGCCAGCAGCGTCCAGGGGGCGACGCTCACAGCTACGCAGTATTTT. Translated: CASSVQGATLTATQYF.

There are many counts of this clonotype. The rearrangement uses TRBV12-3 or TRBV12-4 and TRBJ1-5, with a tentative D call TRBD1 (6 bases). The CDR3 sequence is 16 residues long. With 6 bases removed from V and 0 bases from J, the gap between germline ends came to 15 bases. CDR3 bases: TGTGCCAGCAGCCGGGGACAAACTCTTAGCAATCAGCCCCAGCATTTT. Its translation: CASSRGQTLSNQPQHF.

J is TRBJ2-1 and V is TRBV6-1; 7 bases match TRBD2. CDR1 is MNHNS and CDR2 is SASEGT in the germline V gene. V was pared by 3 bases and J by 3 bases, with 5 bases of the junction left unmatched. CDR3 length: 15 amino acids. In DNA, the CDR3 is TGTGCCAGCAGTGAGCGCGGGAGTCACTACAATGAGCAGTTCTTC. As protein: CASSERGSHYNEQFF.

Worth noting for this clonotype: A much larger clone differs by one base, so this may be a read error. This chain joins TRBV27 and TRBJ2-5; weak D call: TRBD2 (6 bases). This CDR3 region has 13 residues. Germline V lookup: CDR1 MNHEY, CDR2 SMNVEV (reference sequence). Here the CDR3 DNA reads TGTGCCAGCAGTCCCGGAGGGTTGGAGACCCAGTGCTTC. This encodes CASSPGGLETQCF.

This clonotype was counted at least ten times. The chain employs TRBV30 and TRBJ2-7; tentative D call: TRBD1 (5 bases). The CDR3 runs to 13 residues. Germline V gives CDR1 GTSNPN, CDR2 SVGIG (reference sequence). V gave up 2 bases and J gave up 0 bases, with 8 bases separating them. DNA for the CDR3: TGTGCCTGGAGTCGAGACAGCTCCTACGAGCAGTACTTC. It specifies CAWSRDSSYEQYF. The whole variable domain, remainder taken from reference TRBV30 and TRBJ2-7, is SQTIHQWPATLVQPVGSPLSLECTVEGTSNPNLYWYRQAAGRGLQLLFYSVGIGQISSEVPQNLSASRPQDRQFILSSKKLLLSDSGFYLCAWSRDSSYEQYFGPGTRLTVT.

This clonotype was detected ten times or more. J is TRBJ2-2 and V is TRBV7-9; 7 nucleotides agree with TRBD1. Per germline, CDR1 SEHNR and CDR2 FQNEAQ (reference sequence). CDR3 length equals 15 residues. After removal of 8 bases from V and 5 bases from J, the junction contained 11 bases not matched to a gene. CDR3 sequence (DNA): TGTGCCAGCCGACCTCCTGGCAGGGGGACCGGGGAGCTGTTTTTT. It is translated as CASRPPGRGTGELFF.

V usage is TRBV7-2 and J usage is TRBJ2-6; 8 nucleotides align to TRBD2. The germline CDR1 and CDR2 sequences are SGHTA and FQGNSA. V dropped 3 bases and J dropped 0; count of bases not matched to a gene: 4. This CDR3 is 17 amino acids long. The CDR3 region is CASSFKRGSSGANVLTF. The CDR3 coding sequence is TGTGCCAGCAGCTTCAAGCGGGGGAGCTCTGGGGCCAACGTCCTGACTTTC.

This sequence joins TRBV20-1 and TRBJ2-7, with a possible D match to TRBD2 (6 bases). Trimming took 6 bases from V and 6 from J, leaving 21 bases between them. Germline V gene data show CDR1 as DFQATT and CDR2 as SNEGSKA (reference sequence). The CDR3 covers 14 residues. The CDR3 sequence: CSAHLRLGPLEQYF. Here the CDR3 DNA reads TGCAGTGCCCACCTCAGACTAGGCCCTCTCGAGCAGTACTTC.

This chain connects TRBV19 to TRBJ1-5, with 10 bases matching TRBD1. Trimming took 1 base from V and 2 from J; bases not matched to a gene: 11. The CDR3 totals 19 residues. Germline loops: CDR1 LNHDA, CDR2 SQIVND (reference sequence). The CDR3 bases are TGTGCCAGTAGTATAGTACTCGACAGGGGGCGCCGGGGCAATCAGCCCCAGCATTTT. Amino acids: CASSIVLDRGRRGNQPQHF.

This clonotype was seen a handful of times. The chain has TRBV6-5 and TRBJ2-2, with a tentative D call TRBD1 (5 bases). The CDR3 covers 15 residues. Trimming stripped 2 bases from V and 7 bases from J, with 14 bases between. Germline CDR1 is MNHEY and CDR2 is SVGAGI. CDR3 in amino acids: CASSYRSRVGGELFF. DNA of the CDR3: TGTGCCAGCAGTTACAGGTCCAGGGTCGGCGGGGAGCTGTTTTTT.

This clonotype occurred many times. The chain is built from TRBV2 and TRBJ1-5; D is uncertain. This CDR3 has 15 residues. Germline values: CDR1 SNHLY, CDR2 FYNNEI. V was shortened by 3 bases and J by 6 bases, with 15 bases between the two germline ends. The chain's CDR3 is CASSDREAVSQPQHF. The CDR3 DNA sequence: TGTGCCAGCAGTGATCGGGAGGCGGTCAGTCAGCCCCAGCATTTT.

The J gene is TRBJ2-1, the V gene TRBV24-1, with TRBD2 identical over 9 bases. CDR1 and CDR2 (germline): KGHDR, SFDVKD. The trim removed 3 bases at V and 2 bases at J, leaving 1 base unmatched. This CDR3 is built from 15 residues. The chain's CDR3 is CATSDPSGTYNEQFF. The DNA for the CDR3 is TGTGCCACCAGTGATCCTAGCGGGACCTACAATGAGCAGTTCTTC.

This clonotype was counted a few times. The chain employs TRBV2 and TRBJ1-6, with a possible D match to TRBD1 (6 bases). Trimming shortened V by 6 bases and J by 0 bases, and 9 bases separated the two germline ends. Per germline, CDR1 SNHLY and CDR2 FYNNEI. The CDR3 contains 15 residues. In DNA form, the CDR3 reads TGTGCCAGCAGAACAGGGAGCTCCTATAATTCACCCCTCCACTTT. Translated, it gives CASRTGSSYNSPLHF. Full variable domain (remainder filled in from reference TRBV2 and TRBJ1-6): EPEVTQTPSHQVTQMGQEVILRCVPISNHLYFYWYRQILGQKVEFLVSFYNNEISEKSEIFDDQFSVERPDGSNFTLKIRSTKLEDSAMYFCASRTGSSYNSPLHFGNGTRLTVT.

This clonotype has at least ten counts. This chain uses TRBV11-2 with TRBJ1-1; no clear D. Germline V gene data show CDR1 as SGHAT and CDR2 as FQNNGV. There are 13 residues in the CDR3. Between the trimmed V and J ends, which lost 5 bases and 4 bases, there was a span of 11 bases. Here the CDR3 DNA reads TGTGCCAGCAGCCCCCCGTCGGGCACTGAAGCTTTCTTT. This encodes CASSPPSGTEAFF.

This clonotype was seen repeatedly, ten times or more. CDR3 in DNA: TGTGCCAGCAGTTCAAAGGGAAGCAATCAGCCCCAGCATTTT. Translated, it gives CASSSKGSNQPQHF. J is TRBJ1-5 and V is TRBV28; no reliable D call. With 4 bases removed from V and 1 base from J, the gap between germline ends came to 8 bases. The CDR3 has 14 amino acids. Germline V gene lookup returns CDR1 MDHEN and CDR2 SYDVKM.

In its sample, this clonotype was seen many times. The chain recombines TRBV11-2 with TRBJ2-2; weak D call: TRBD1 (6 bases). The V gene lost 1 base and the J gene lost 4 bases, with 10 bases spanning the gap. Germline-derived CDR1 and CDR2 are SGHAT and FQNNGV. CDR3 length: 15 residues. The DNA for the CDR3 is TGTGCCAGCAGCTTAGGAGGGGGAAGCACCGGGGAGCTGTTTTTT. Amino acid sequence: CASSLGGGSTGELFF.

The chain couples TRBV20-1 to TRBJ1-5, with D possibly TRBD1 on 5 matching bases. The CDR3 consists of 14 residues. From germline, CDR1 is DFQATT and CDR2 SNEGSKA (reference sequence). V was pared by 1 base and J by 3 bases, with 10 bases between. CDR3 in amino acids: CSARAGRYNQPQHF. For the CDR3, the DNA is TGCAGTGCTAGAGCGGGACGGTACAATCAGCCCCAGCATTTT.

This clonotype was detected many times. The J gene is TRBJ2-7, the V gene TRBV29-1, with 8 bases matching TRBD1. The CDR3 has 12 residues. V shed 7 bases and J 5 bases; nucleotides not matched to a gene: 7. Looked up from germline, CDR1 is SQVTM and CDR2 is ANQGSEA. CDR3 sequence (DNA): TGCAGCGCGGGGACAGGCCCCCACGAGCAGTACTTC. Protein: CSAGTGPHEQYF.